A single sample is the source of the 13 T cell receptor beta chains below, sequenced in a study of blood T cell repertoires in COVID-19. The protocol was immunoSEQ multiplex PCR, while the TCRdb copy is restricted to in-frame clones and leaves out a portion. The sample shows about 170,000 clones, 85% to 90% of them seen only once. The sample consisted of peripheral blood. The receptors here all came from a man over 45 who had recovered from COVID-19.

This clone was counted once. This sequence joins TRBV19 and TRBJ1-1; D is perhaps TRBD1 (6 bases). V lost 3 bases and J lost 7, with 21 bases in between. This CDR3 region has 16 residues. Germline V gene data show CDR1 as LNHDA and CDR2 as SQIVND (reference sequence). Written as DNA, the CDR3 is TGTGCCAGTAGTATTATCCCCGGCCCGGGGGGCGGTGAAGCTTTCTTT. As protein: CASSIIPGPGGGEAFF.

The chain joins TRBV19 to TRBJ2-2; 9 bases map to TRBD1. This CDR3 is built from 15 residues. Germline values: CDR1 LNHDA, CDR2 SQIVND (reference sequence). The J segment lost 6 bases and the V segment lost 5 bases, leaving 7 bases of the junction unmatched. CDR3: CASSATGGEAGELFF. The DNA of the CDR3 is TGTGCCAGTAGTGCGACAGGGGGGGAGGCCGGGGAGCTGTTTTTT.

The rearrangement uses TRBV5-4 and TRBJ2-7; the D gene is possibly TRBD2 (6 bases). There are 13 residues in the CDR3. The V end lost 4 bases, the J end lost 2 bases, and 10 bases lay between the germline ends. CDR1 SGHNT and CDR2 YYREEE come from the germline V gene (reference sequence). The CDR3 DNA reads as TGTGCCAGCAGCCCAGCGGGCGCCTACGAGCAGTACTTC. This translates into CASSPAGAYEQYF. The full variable domain, in which reference TRBV5-4 and TRBJ2-7 provide the parts outside the CDR3, is ETGVTQSPTHLIKTRGQQVTLRCSSQSGHNTVSWYQQALGQGPQFIFQYYREEENGRGNFPPRFSGLQFPNYSSELNVNALELDDSALYLCASSPAGAYEQYFGPGTRLTVT.

The J gene is TRBJ1-5, the V gene TRBV3-1 (or the pseudogene TRBV3-2); no firm D call. CDR1 LGHDT and CDR2 YNNKEL come from the germline V gene (reference sequence). The germline V and J ends were trimmed by 0 bases and 11 bases, with 11 bases remaining between them. There are 13 residues in the CDR3. In DNA, the CDR3 is TGTGCCAGCAGCCAAGATCTAGCAACATCCCAGCATTTT. Translation: CASSQDLATSQHF.

This clone is a singleton in its sample. The chain couples TRBV7-8 to TRBJ2-7, with 9 bases that match TRBD1. With V trimmed by 1 base and J by 3 bases, 13 bases remained unmatched. There are 18 residues in the CDR3. Germline V lookup: CDR1 SGHVS, CDR2 FQNEAQ. The CDR3, as DNA: TGTGCCAGCAGCTTAGGTAGGCTACCGGGACAGGGCCACTACGAGCAGTACTTC. Translation: CASSLGRLPGQGHYEQYF. Together with reference TRBV7-8 and TRBJ2-7, the CDR3 gives the full variable domain: GAGVSQSPRYKVAKRGQDVALRCDPISGHVSLFWYQQALGQGPEFLTYFQNEAQLDKSGLPSDRFFAERPEGSVSTLKIQRTQQEDSAVYLCASSLGRLPGQGHYEQYFGPGTRLTVT.

This chain links TRBV27 with TRBJ2-7, with 12 bases aligning to TRBD1. This CDR3 contains 15 residues. J lost 5 bases, V lost 3 bases, and 5 bases had no gene match. Germline V gene sequence: CDR1 MNHEY, CDR2 SMNVEV (reference sequence). The CDR3: CASSLGTGGAHEQYF. The DNA for the CDR3 is TGTGCCAGCAGTTTGGGGACAGGGGGCGCCCACGAGCAGTACTTC.

The rearrangement joins TRBV7-2 to TRBJ2-2; D unclear. The CDR3 covers 13 residues. V lost 4 bases, J lost 6 bases, and 9 bases lay in between. The germline V gene has CDR1 SGHTA and CDR2 FQGNSA. CDR3 amino acids: CASSSFEAGELFF. The DNA of the CDR3 is TGTGCCAGCAGCTCCTTCGAGGCCGGGGAGCTGTTTTTT.

This clone has a single count. The V call is TRBV5-6, the J call TRBJ1-1; no reliable D call. This CDR3 spans 11 amino acids. Germline V gene sequence: CDR1 SGHDT, CDR2 YYEEEE. V shed 3 bases and J shed 3 bases, with 3 bases lying between them. CDR3 sequence (DNA): TGTGCCAGCAGCTCTTACACTGAAGCTTTCTTT. Amino acids: CASSSYTEAFF.

This clone occurred once. The gene calls are TRBV6-2 or TRBV6-3 and TRBJ2-5; 9 bases align to TRBD2. Trimming at V came to 2 bases and at J to 4 bases, leaving 5 bases not matched to a gene. The germline V gene has CDR1 MNHEY and CDR2 SVGEGT. This CDR3 is 15 amino acids long. CDR3 sequence: CASSYEATSGETQYF. The CDR3 DNA follows: TGTGCCAGCAGTTACGAGGCGACTAGCGGAGAGACCCAGTACTTC.

The chain has TRBV28 and TRBJ2-3; 9 bases fit TRBD2. Germline V gene data show CDR1 as MDHEN and CDR2 as SYDVKM. The junction had 3 bases not matched to a gene; V was cut back by 5 bases and J by 0 bases. CDR3 size: 15 residues. The CDR3 loop reads CASSTRGGSTDTQYF. The CDR3 region has the DNA TGTGCCAGCAGTACGCGGGGGGGCAGCACAGATACGCAGTATTTT.

The J gene is TRBJ2-1, the V gene TRBV25-1; 7 nucleotides align to TRBD2. V was clipped by 6 bases and J by 2 bases; unmatched bases: 7. The length of the CDR3 is 15 residues. Per the germline V gene, CDR1 is MGHDK and CDR2 is SYGVNS. For the CDR3, the DNA is TGTGCCAGCAGACGTGGGGGAGGGGCCTACAATGAGCAGTTCTTC. Protein sequence: CASRRGGGAYNEQFF. The entire variable domain, with the rest obtained from reference TRBV25-1 and TRBJ2-1, is as follows: EADIYQTPRYLVIGTGKKITLECSQTMGHDKMYWYQQDPGMELHLIHYSYGVNSTEKGDLSSESTVSRIRTEHFPLTLESARPSHTSQYLCASRRGGGAYNEQFFGPGTRLTVL.

J is TRBJ2-3 and V is TRBV4-3; 10 positions agree with TRBD2. The germline gives CDR1 LGHNA, CDR2 YSLEER. The CDR3 length is 16 residues. V was pared by 1 base and J by 1 base, with 2 bases of the junction left unmatched. This CDR3 reads CASSQGTSGRTDTQYF. CDR3 bases: TGCGCCAGCAGCCAAGGGACTAGCGGACGCACAGATACGCAGTATTTT.

The chain couples TRBV5-1 to TRBJ2-2; 8 nucleotides agree with TRBD1. Looked up from germline, CDR1 is SGHRS and CDR2 is YFSETQ. The CDR3 has 14 amino acids. With 5 bases clipped from V and 5 bases from J, the junction kept 5 bases outside the gene matches. CDR3 bases: TGCGCCAGCAGGCAATACAGGGGGACCGGGGAGCTGTTTTTT. It is translated as CASRQYRGTGELFF.